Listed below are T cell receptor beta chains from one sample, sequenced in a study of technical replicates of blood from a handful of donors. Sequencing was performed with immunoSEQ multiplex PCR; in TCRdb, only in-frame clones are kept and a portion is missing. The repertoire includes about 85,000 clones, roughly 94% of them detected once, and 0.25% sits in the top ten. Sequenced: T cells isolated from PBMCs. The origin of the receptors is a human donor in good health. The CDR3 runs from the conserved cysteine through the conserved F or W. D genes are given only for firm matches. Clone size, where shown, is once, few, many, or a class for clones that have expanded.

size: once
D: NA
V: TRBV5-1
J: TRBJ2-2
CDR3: CASSAELNTGELFF
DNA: TGCGCCAGCAGCGCCGAGCTGAACACCGGGGAGCTGTTTTTT

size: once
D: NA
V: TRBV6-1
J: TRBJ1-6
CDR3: CASSDPLSPLHF
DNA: TGTGCCAGCAGTGATCCCCTATCACCCCTCCACTTT

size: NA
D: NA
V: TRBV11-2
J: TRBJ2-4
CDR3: CASSLAGSRAKNIQYF
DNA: TGTGCCAGCAGCTTAGCGGGTAGTAGAGCCAAAAACATTCAGTACTTC

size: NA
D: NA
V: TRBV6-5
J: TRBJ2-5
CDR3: CASTPLTRGGETQYF
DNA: TGTGCCAGCACTCCACTAACACGAGGGGGAGAGACCCAGTACTTC

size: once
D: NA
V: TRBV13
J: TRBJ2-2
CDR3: CASSPPSALFTGELFF
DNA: TGTGCCAGCAGCCCCCCGTCTGCGCTCTTCACCGGGGAGCTGTTTTTT

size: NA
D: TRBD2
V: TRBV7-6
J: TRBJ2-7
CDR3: CASSPIGGGVYEQYF
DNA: TGTGCCAGCAGCCCTATCGGGGGAGGGGTATACGAGCAGTACTTC

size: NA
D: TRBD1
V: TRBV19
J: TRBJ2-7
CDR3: CASSIGQGAHEQYF
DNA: TGTGCCAGTAGTATCGGACAGGGGGCCCACGAGCAGTACTTC

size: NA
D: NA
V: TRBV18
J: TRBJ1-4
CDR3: CASSPGLNEKLFF
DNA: TGTGCCAGCTCACCGGGGCTTAATGAAAAACTGTTTTTT

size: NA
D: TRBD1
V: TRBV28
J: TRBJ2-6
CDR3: CASSFRPLRQGPTWGANVLTF
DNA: TGTGCCAGCAGTTTCCGACCCTTAAGACAGGGGCCTACGTGGGGGGCCAACGTCCTGACTTTC

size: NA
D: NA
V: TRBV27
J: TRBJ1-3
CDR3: CASSTGLVSSSGNTIYF
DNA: TGTGCCAGCAGTACCGGACTGGTCTCGAGCTCTGGAAACACCATATATTTT

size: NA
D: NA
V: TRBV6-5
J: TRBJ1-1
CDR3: CASSPLTGNTEAFF
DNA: TGTGCCAGCAGTCCGTTGACGGGAAACACTGAAGCTTTCTTT

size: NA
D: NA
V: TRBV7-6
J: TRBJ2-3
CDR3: CASSPGVGTDTQYF
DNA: TGTGCCAGCAGCCCGGGGGTGGGCACAGATACGCAGTATTTT

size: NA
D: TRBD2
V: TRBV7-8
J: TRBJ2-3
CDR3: CASSLKGLAGVPHTQYF
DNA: TGTGCCAGCAGCCTTAAGGGACTAGCGGGGGTACCGCATACGCAGTATTTT

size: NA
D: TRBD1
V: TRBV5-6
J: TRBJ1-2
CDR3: CASSNRGRFYGYTF
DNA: TGTGCCAGCAGCAACAGGGGTAGGTTCTATGGCTACACCTTC

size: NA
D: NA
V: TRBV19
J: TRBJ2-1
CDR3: CASSVGGANEQFF
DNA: TGTGCCAGTAGTGTGGGGGGGGCAAATGAGCAGTTCTTC

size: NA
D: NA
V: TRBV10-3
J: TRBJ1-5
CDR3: CAISESINRIDQPQHF
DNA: TGTGCCATCAGTGAGTCGATAAACAGGATAGATCAGCCCCAGCATTTT

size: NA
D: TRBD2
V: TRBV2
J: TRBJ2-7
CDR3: CASSTRWGREDEQYF
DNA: TGTGCCAGCAGTACCAGGTGGGGCCGGGAGGACGAGCAGTACTTC

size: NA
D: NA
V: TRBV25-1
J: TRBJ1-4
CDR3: CASKGEGTEKLFF
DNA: TGTGCCAGCAAAGGGGAGGGTACTGAAAAACTGTTTTTT

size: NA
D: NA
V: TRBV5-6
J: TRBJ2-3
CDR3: CASSLVVESHTQYF
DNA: TGTGCCAGCAGCTTGGTAGTAGAATCCCATACGCAGTATTTT

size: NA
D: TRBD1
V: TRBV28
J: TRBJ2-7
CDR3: CASTRPGTGNFYEQYF
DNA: TGTGCCAGCACCCGCCCCGGGACAGGAAACTTCTACGAGCAGTACTTC

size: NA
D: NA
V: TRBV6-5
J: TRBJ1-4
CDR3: CASRNTGYTNEKLFF
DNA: TGTGCCAGCAGAAATACAGGGTACACTAATGAAAAACTGTTTTTT

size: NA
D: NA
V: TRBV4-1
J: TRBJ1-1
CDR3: CASSPKSSGLTEAFF
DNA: TGCGCCAGCAGCCCCAAGAGTTCGGGTCTCACTGAAGCTTTCTTT

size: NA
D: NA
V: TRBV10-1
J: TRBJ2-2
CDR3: CASSDSDKNTGELFF
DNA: TGCGCCAGCAGTGATTCGGACAAAAACACCGGGGAGCTGTTTTTT

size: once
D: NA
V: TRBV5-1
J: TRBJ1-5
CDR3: CASSLDGHSNQPQHF
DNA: TGCGCCAGCAGCTTGGATGGCCATAGCAATCAGCCCCAGCATTTT

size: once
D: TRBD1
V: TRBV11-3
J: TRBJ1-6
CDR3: CASRLDRVGQRNSPLHF
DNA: TGTGCCAGCAGATTGGACAGGGTCGGTCAGCGTAATTCACCCCTCCACTTT

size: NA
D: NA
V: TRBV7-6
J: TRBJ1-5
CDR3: CASSNRLGQNQPQHF
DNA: TGTGCCAGCAGCAATCGACTCGGCCAAAATCAGCCCCAGCATTTT

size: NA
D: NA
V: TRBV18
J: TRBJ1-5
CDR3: CASSLNQGSNQPQHF
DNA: TGTGCCAGCTCACTGAACCAGGGTAGCAATCAGCCCCAGCATTTT

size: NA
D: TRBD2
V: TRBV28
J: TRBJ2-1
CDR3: CASSLGGRLRYNEQFF
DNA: TGTGCCAGCAGTCTGGGAGGGCGGTTGAGGTACAATGAGCAGTTCTTC

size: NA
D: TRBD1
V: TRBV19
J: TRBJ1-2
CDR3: CASSILSTGEYGYTF
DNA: TGTGCCAGTAGTATTCTTTCGACAGGGGAATATGGCTACACCTTC

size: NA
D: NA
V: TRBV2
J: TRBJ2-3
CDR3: CATSQVTSTDTQYF
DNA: TGTGCCACCTCGCAGGTTACTAGCACAGATACGCAGTATTTT

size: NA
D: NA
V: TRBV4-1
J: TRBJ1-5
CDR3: CASSQAGRWNQPQHF
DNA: TGCGCCAGCAGCCAAGCAGGGAGGTGGAATCAGCCCCAGCATTTT

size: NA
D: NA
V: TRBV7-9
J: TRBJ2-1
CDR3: CASSLQGNEQFF
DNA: TGTGCCAGCAGTTTACAGGGTAATGAGCAGTTCTTC

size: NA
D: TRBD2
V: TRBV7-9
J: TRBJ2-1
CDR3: CASSLGWASGEYNEQFF
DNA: TGTGCCAGCAGCTTAGGGTGGGCTAGCGGAGAATACAATGAGCAGTTCTTC

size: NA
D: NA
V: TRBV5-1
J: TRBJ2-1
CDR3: CASRKTGKEQFF
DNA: TGCGCCAGCAGGAAAACAGGGAAAGAACAGTTCTTC

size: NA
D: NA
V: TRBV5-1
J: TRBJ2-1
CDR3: CASSLGGEQFF
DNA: TGCGCCAGCAGCTTGGGCGGTGAGCAGTTCTTC

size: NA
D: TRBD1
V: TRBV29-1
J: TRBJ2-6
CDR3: CSVVDREGSGANVLTF
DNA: TGCAGCGTTGTTGACAGGGAAGGTTCTGGGGCCAACGTCCTGACTTTC

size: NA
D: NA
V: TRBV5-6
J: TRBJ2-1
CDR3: CASSLELAPTYNEQFF
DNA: TGTGCCAGCAGCTTAGAGCTAGCACCCACCTACAATGAGCAGTTCTTC

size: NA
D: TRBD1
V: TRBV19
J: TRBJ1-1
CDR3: CASSIEGTGSLSEAFF
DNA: TGTGCCAGTAGTATCGAGGGGACAGGGAGTCTTTCGGAGGCTTTCTTT

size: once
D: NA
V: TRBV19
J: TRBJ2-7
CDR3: CASSPRTDRYEQYF
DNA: TGTGCCAGTAGTCCAAGGACAGACCGCTACGAGCAGTACTTC

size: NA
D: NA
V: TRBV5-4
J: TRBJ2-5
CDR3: CASSSQGVQETQYF
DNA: TGTGCCAGCAGCTCCCAAGGGGTGCAAGAGACCCAGTACTTC